The rows below give T cell receptor beta chains drawn from one sample of a study of cytomegalovirus exposure and HLA in healthy donors. Sequenced by immunoSEQ multiplex PCR; TCRdb stores in-frame clones only, minus some. The sample records about 310,000 clones, approximately 91% being singletons. The sequencing input was PBMCs. The origin of the receptors is a man aged 25-45 years in good health and CMV-seronegative. Both conserved end residues are part of each CDR3. The D gene is left open where the match is weak. The listing skips clone size in some rows; elsewhere it reads once, few, many or a size class.

v_gene	j_gene	abundance	d_gene	CDR3nt	CDR3aa
TRBV7-8	TRBJ1-2	-	-	TGTGCCAGCAGCTCGACAGGATTAGTTAACTATGGCTACACCTTC	CASSSTGLVNYGYTF
TRBV6-1	TRBJ2-7	-	-	TGTGCCAGCAGTGGACAGGCCTCAGGGTACTTC	CASSGQASGYF
TRBV11-2	TRBJ1-3	-	-	TGTGCCAGCAGTTACGACAGCTCTGGAAACACCATATATTTT	CASSYDSSGNTIYF
TRBV6-5	TRBJ1-2	few	-	TGTGCCAGCAGTACAGGGTTTGGCTACACCTTC	CASSTGFGYTF
TRBV7-8	TRBJ2-2	-	TRBD2	TGTGCCAGCAGAGATGGGACTAGCGGGGGCCCGGCCACCGGGGAGCTGTTTTTT	CASRDGTSGGPATGELFF
TRBV5-6	TRBJ2-7	-	-	TGTGCCAGCAGCTTGGGGCGGACAGCTATCTACGAGCAGTACTTC	CASSLGRTAIYEQYF
TRBV5-6	TRBJ2-7	-	TRBD1	TGTGCCAGCAGCTTGGGGACAGGGTCCCTTGGGCAGTACTTC	CASSLGTGSLGQYF
TRBV23-1	TRBJ2-5	-	TRBD1	TGCGCCAGCTTTGCGGGACAGGAGCAAGAGACCCAGTACTTC	CASFAGQEQETQYF
TRBV2	TRBJ1-4	once	-	TGTGCCAGCAGGGACAGATATAATGAAAAACTGTTTTTT	CASRDRYNEKLFF
TRBV6-1	TRBJ2-1	-	-	TGTGCCAGCAGTGAACCGGGTAGGGGGAATGAGCAGTTCTTC	CASSEPGRGNEQFF
TRBV9	TRBJ1-6	-	TRBD1	TGTGCCAGCAGCGTAACGCAGGGGGGCTCACCCCTCCACTTT	CASSVTQGGSPLHF
TRBV15	TRBJ2-7	-	TRBD1	TGTGCCACCAGCAGAGACCGACAGGGCACCTACGAGCAGTACTTC	CATSRDRQGTYEQYF
TRBV19	TRBJ1-1	-	TRBD1	TGTGCCAGTAGTATAACAGGACAGGGGAACACTGAAGCTTTCTTT	CASSITGQGNTEAFF
TRBV11-2	TRBJ2-7	-	-	TGTGCCAGCAGCACACGACAGGCGCCCTACGAGCAGTACTTC	CASSTRQAPYEQYF
TRBV6-6	TRBJ1-1	-	TRBD1	TGTGCCAGCAGTGTACAGGGGCCGAACACTGAAGCTTTCTTT	CASSVQGPNTEAFF
TRBV5-4	TRBJ2-7	-	-	TGTGCCAGCAGCTCCGAAACCAACACGGGTGAGGAGCAGTACTTC	CASSSETNTGEEQYF
TRBV2	TRBJ2-7	-	-	TGTGCCAGCAGTGAAGCGCTTTGGCTAGCCTACGAGCAGTACTTC	CASSEALWLAYEQYF
TRBV11-3	TRBJ1-1	few	-	TGTGCCAGCAGCTTAGACGACAGGGAAGCTTTCTTT	CASSLDDREAFF
TRBV6-5	TRBJ2-5	once	-	TGTGCCAGCAGCCTAGACCGTGAAGAGACCCAGTACTTC	CASSLDREETQYF
TRBV25-1	TRBJ1-1	-	-	TGTGCCAGCAGTGATCGGGGGGCGGGCACTGAAGCTTTCTTT	CASSDRGAGTEAFF
TRBV10-2	TRBJ2-3	-	TRBD2	TGCGCCACCAAACAACCGGGGGGTACAGATACGCAGTATTTT	CATKQPGGTDTQYF
TRBV27	TRBJ2-2	-	-	TGTGCCAGCAGTTTAGTGGGGGGGCACACCGGGGAGCTGTTTTTT	CASSLVGGHTGELFF
TRBV15	TRBJ1-3	-	TRBD1	TGTGCCACCAGCAGATACGACAGGGTGCAGGGAAACACCATATATTTT	CATSRYDRVQGNTIYF
TRBV6-1	TRBJ1-2	-	-	TGTGCCAGCACTCGGGGGGGCTATGGCTACACCTTC	CASTRGGYGYTF
TRBV7-6	TRBJ1-1	-	-	TGTGCCAGCAGCTTATCGACACACACTAACACTGAAGCTTTCTTT	CASSLSTHTNTEAFF
TRBV10-3	TRBJ1-2	-	-	TGTGCCATCAGGAGGTTGGGGGGTAACTATGGCTACACCTTC	CAIRRLGGNYGYTF
TRBV5-6	TRBJ1-1	-	-	TGTGCCAGCCCCCGCCCGGCAGGGAGGACTGAAGCTTTCTTT	CASPRPAGRTEAFF
TRBV27	TRBJ1-5	-	-	TGTGCCAGCAGTTTATTGGGGGCTGGCAATCAGCCCCAGCATTTT	CASSLLGAGNQPQHF
TRBV6-4	TRBJ2-3	-	TRBD2	TGTGCCAGCAGTTTGACTAGCGCGCCCACAGATACGCAGTATTTT	CASSLTSAPTDTQYF